Following are 20 T cell receptor beta chains from one sample sequenced in a study of shared T cell receptors in the human thymus. TCRdb's table, derived via immunoSEQ multiplex PCR, lists solely in-frame clones and lacks some. This table has hundreds of thousands of clones, approximately 87% appearing once. The data were also submitted as part of a second study, on human thymus T cells.

What was sequenced was thymocytes. Source of these receptors: a boy younger than two with a congenital heart defect.

The CDR3 loop is CASSLSGGSSYEQYF. CDR3 in DNA: TGTGCCAGCAGCCTGAGCGGGGGGAGCTCCTACGAGCAGTACTTC. V usage is TRBV6-1 and J usage is TRBJ2-7; 9 nucleotides match TRBD2. The germline gives CDR1 MNHNS, CDR2 SASEGT. The CDR3 totals 15 residues. V lost 6 bases, J lost 0 bases, and 6 bases stayed unmatched.

V and J are TRBV6-5 and TRBJ1-2; 7 bases are shared with TRBD1. Germline CDR1 reads MNHEY; CDR2 reads SVGAGI. The CDR3 sequence is 16 residues long. J was trimmed by 4 bases and V by 0 bases; bases with no gene match: 8. The CDR3 reads CASSYSGGRGPYGYTF. The CDR3 DNA reads as TGTGCCAGCAGTTACTCAGGGGGCAGGGGCCCCTATGGCTACACCTTC.

V usage is TRBV2 and J usage is TRBJ2-7; 14 nucleotides align to TRBD2. Germline assignment: CDR1 SNHLY and CDR2 FYNNEI. There are 16 residues in the CDR3. J gave up 7 bases and V 6 bases, and 11 bases lay outside the gene matches. The CDR3 protein is CASSQRLAGGPWEQYF. The CDR3 DNA is TGTGCCAGCAGCCAAAGACTAGCGGGAGGGCCTTGGGAGCAGTACTTC.

V and J are TRBV19 and TRBJ2-2, with D possibly being TRBD1 (5 bases). Trimming removed 5 bases at V and 6 bases at J, with 10 bases between. In germline, CDR1 is LNHDA, CDR2 SQIVND (reference sequence). The CDR3 is 13 amino acids. As DNA, the CDR3 is TGTGCCAGTAGTCCCCGGACATCCGGGGAGCTGTTTTTT. Translating gives CASSPRTSGELFF. Full variable domain (rest looked up from reference TRBV19 and TRBJ2-2): DGGITQSPKYLFRKEGQNVTLSCEQNLNHDAMYWYRQDPGQGLRLIYYSQIVNDFQKGDIAEGYSVSREKKESFPLTVTSAQKNPTAFYLCASSPRTSGELFFGEGSRLTVL.

V is TRBV7-8 and J is TRBJ2-7, with D perhaps matching TRBD2 (5 bases). CDR1 and CDR2 (germline): SGHVS, FQNEAQ. This CDR3 contains 14 residues. Trimming took 5 bases from V and 4 from J, leaving 15 bases between them. CDR3 sequence: CASSPTREGYEQYF. The CDR3 bases are TGTGCCAGCAGCCCGACTCGGGAAGGTTACGAGCAGTACTTC.

The chain uses TRBV4-3 and TRBJ1-2; TRBD1 agrees at 12 bases. Germline loops: CDR1 LGHNA, CDR2 YSLEER. This CDR3 spans 17 amino acids. V was clipped by 4 bases and J by 5 bases; unmatched bases: 11. CDR3 in amino acids: CASSRYRDRGLRYGYTF. CDR3 in DNA: TGCGCCAGCAGCCGATACCGGGACAGGGGGCTTCGGTATGGCTACACCTTC.

V usage is TRBV4-1 and J usage is TRBJ1-5; TRBD1 might be the D (6 bases). With 4 bases removed from V and 3 bases from J, the gap between germline ends came to 10 bases. This CDR3 contains 14 residues. Germline V gene data show CDR1 as MGHRA and CDR2 as YSYEKL. The CDR3 nucleotides read TGCGCCAGCAGCCTAGGACAGACCAATCAGCCCCAGCATTTT. Protein: CASSLGQTNQPQHF.

The V gene is TRBV19, the J gene TRBJ1-4; TRBD1 might be the D (5 bases). This CDR3 is 19 amino acids long. Trimming removed 0 bases from V and 0 bases from J, with 17 bases in between. CDR1 is LNHDA and CDR2 is SQIVND in the germline V gene (reference sequence). The CDR3 spells CASSIDRQGLSATNEKLFF. CDR3 bases: TGTGCCAGTAGTATAGATCGTCAGGGACTGTCGGCAACTAATGAAAAACTGTTTTTT.

This chain connects TRBV25-1 to TRBJ2-3, with 10 bases fitting TRBD1. Per the germline V gene, CDR1 is MGHDK and CDR2 is SYGVNS. Germline trimming cut 3 bases from V and 4 bases from J; bases unmatched to any gene: 13. The CDR3 is made up of 18 amino acids. As DNA, the CDR3 is TGTGCCAGCAGTGAGGATAGATTCGACAGGGGGCGCCCAGATACGCAGTATTTT. This translates into CASSEDRFDRGRPDTQYF.

V is TRBV7-2 and J is TRBJ1-5, with 7 bases that match TRBD1. Germline values: CDR1 SGHTA, CDR2 FQGNSA. This CDR3 region has 16 residues. Trimming at V came to 2 bases and at J to 1 base, leaving 5 bases not matched to a gene. CDR3 sequence (DNA): TGTGCCAGCAGCTTACCGACAGGGCCGAGCAATCAGCCCCAGCATTTT. It translates to CASSLPTGPSNQPQHF.

The rearrangement joins TRBV9 to TRBJ1-1, with TRBD1 matching 7 bases. The germline V gene has CDR1 SGDLS and CDR2 YYNGEE. After removal of 4 bases from V and 3 bases from J, the junction contained 9 bases not matched to a gene. This CDR3 spans 15 amino acids. CDR3 amino acids: CASSPTGVLDTEAFF. Here the CDR3 DNA reads TGTGCCAGCAGCCCAACAGGGGTCTTGGACACTGAAGCTTTCTTT.

This clone was seen only once. V usage is TRBV12-1 and J usage is TRBJ2-3; the tabulated D call, TRBD2, remains unverified against the DNA. TRBV12-1 is tagged as a pseudogene. This CDR3 comprises 15 residues. CDR3 amino acids: CASSPPYSSTDTQYF. DNA for the CDR3: TGTGCCAGCAGCCCCCCATACTCTAGCACAGATACGCAGTATTTT.

CDR3 protein: CASRSQAGSYEQYF. The CDR3 DNA follows: TGCGCCAGCAGAAGTCAAGCGGGATCCTACGAGCAGTACTTC. The chain joins TRBV5-1 to TRBJ2-7, with 7 bases identical to TRBD2. J was trimmed by 1 base and V by 5 bases; bases with no gene match: 6. Per the germline V gene, CDR1 is SGHRS and CDR2 is YFSETQ. This CDR3 has 14 amino acids.

CDR3 protein: CAWSKTGVTDTQYF. For the CDR3, the DNA is TGTGCCTGGAGTAAGACGGGAGTAACAGATACGCAGTATTTT. This chain joins TRBV30 and TRBJ2-3, with a tentative D call TRBD2 (6 bases). Trimming pared 2 bases from V and 3 bases from J, leaving 12 bases between. Germline V gene data show CDR1 as GTSNPN and CDR2 as SVGIG (reference sequence). The CDR3 consists of 14 residues.

This sequence joins TRBV19 and TRBJ2-7; 10 bases match TRBD1. This CDR3 is 14 amino acids long. V trimming: 5 bases; J trimming: 8 bases; junction bases outside the gene matches: 9. Germline CDR1 and CDR2: LNHDA and SQIVND (reference sequence). This CDR3 is CASSPGQGVGQQYF. The CDR3 region has the DNA TGTGCCAGTAGTCCAGGACAGGGGGTTGGACAGCAGTACTTC. Full variable domain (rest looked up from reference TRBV19 and TRBJ2-7): DGGITQSPKYLFRKEGQNVTLSCEQNLNHDAMYWYRQDPGQGLRLIYYSQIVNDFQKGDIAEGYSVSREKKESFPLTVTSAQKNPTAFYLCASSPGQGVGQQYFGPGTRLTVT.

This clone occurred once. The chain joins TRBV10-3 to TRBJ2-1; perhaps TRBD1 as D (5 bases). This CDR3 spans 14 amino acids. V lost 7 bases and J 4 bases, leaving 14 bases between the germline ends. The germline V gene encodes CDR1 ENHRY and CDR2 SYGVKD. The DNA of the CDR3 is TGTGCCATCAAGGAAAGGACAAGATACAATGAGCAGTTCTTC. This translates into CAIKERTRYNEQFF.

J is TRBJ2-5 and V is TRBV7-6; 9 bases align to TRBD1. V lost 2 bases and J lost 1; bases outside the gene matches: 8. Germline V gene sequence: CDR1 SGHVS, CDR2 FNYEAQ. CDR3 length: 17 amino acids. The DNA of the CDR3 is TGTGCCAGCAGCTTACCTACAGGGGGCTCCATCCAAGAGACCCAGTACTTC. Residues: CASSLPTGGSIQETQYF.

The rearrangement links TRBV5-1 to TRBJ2-3, with 7 nucleotides matching TRBD2. The junction had 8 bases not matched to a gene; V was cut back by 3 bases and J by 7 bases. Per germline, CDR1 SGHRS and CDR2 YFSETQ. This CDR3 contains 14 residues. Written as DNA, the CDR3 is TGCGCCAGCAGCTCCGCGGGAGTCCCACATACGCAGTATTTT. Encoded protein: CASSSAGVPHTQYF.

V and J are TRBV6-1 and TRBJ2-5, with D possibly TRBD2 on 5 matching bases. Trimming cost V 1 base and J 3 bases, with 12 bases left between them. This CDR3 is built from 15 residues. CDR1 is MNHNS and CDR2 is SASEGT in the germline V gene. The CDR3 loop is CASSEGRLSEETQYF. CDR3 nucleotide sequence: TGTGCCAGCAGTGAAGGGAGGCTATCGGAAGAGACCCAGTACTTC.

V usage is TRBV2 and J usage is TRBJ2-2; TRBD1 matches at 7 bases. This CDR3 comprises 17 residues. The trim removed 4 bases at V and 0 bases at J, leaving 8 bases unmatched. The germline gives CDR1 SNHLY, CDR2 FYNNEI. CDR3 protein: CASSALDRFANTGELFF. The CDR3 bases are TGTGCCAGCAGTGCCTTGGACAGGTTCGCGAACACCGGGGAGCTGTTTTTT.